This T cell receptor (beta chain) was captured by sequencing in a study of shared clonotypes between healthy human individuals. Only in-frame clones appear in the TCRdb table, and some are missing; sequencing was by immunoSEQ multiplex PCR. The repertoire holds nearly 1,000,000 clones, with 60% to 85% as singletons. CDR3 length: 14 residues. Germline CDR1 reads SNHLY; CDR2 reads FYNNEI. Trimming pared 8 bases from V and 1 base from J, leaving 11 bases between. The V call is TRBV2, the J call TRBJ2-2; no reliable D call. The sample was memory CD4+ T cells sorted from blood. Subset indicated: CD45RA-negative fraction. The sequence derives from a man younger than 35 in good health. The DNA for the CDR3 is TGTGCCAGCTATAGGCACCTGAACACCGGGGAGCTGTTTTTT. Protein product: CASYRHLNTGELFF.